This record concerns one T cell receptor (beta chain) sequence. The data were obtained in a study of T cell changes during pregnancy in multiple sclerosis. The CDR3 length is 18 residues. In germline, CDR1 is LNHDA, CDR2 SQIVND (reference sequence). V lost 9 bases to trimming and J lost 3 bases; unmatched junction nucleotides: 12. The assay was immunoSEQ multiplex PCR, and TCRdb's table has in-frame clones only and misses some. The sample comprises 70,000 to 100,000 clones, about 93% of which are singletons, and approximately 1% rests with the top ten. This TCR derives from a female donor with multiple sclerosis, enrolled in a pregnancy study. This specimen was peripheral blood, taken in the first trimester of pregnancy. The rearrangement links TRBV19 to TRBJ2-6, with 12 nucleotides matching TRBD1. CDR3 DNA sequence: TGTGCCAGCCGCTGGGGACAGGGGGCAAAGGGTGGGGCCAACGTCCTGACTTTC. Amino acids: CASRWGQGAKGGANVLTF.